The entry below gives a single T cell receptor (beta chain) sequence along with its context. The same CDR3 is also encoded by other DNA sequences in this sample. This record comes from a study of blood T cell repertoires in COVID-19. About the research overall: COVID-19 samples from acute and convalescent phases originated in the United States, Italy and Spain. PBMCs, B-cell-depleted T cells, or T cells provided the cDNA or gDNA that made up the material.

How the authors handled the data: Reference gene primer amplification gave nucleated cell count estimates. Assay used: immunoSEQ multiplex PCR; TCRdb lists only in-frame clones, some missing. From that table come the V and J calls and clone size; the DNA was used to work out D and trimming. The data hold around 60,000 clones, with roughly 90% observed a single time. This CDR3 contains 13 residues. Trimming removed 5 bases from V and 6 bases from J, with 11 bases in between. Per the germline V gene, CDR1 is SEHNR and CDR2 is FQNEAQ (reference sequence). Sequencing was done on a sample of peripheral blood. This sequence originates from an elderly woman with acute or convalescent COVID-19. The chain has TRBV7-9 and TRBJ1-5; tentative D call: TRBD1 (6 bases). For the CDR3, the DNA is TGTGCCAGCAGCCCACAGGGAATTCAGCCCCAGCATTTT. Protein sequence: CASSPQGIQPQHF.